These 31 T cell receptor beta chains originate from one sample sequenced in a study of shared clonotypes between healthy human individuals. As defined, naive CD8 cells were CD45RO-negative and positively selected for CCR7, with terminally differentiated effector memory CD45RA+ cells excluded. Assay: immunoSEQ multiplex PCR; the TCRdb copy retains only in-frame clones and omits some. The sample has 2 million to 2.5 million clones; roughly 95% are singletons. The sequenced sample was naive CD8+ T cells sorted from blood. These receptors came from a man aged 18 to 30 in good health.

This chain joins TRBV4-1 and TRBJ2-7, with a tentative D call TRBD1 (5 bases). The CDR3 is made up of 15 amino acids. Germline CDR1 reads MGHRA; CDR2 reads YSYEKL. Trimming shortened V by 3 bases and J by 2 bases, and 14 bases separated the two germline ends. This CDR3 is CASSHDGAGTYEQYF. DNA for the CDR3: TGCGCCAGCAGCCATGACGGCGCAGGGACCTACGAGCAGTACTTC.

V is TRBV14 and J is TRBJ2-7; 9 positions match TRBD1. The length of the CDR3 is 16 residues. Trimming cost V 4 bases and J 3 bases; bases outside gene matches: 10. Germline V gives CDR1 SGHDN, CDR2 FVKESK. This chain's CDR3 is CASSRGPGQGNYEQYF. The CDR3 DNA is TGTGCCAGCAGCCGCGGACCCGGACAGGGGAACTACGAGCAGTACTTC.

This clone was detected only once. This chain connects TRBV5-1 to TRBJ1-4; TRBD1 is a possible D gene (5 bases). V was shortened by 2 bases and J by 7 bases, with 15 bases between the two germline ends. The CDR3 length is 15 residues. Germline assignment: CDR1 SGHRS and CDR2 YFSETQ. The CDR3 here is CASSFEMGRGEKLFF. CDR3 sequence (DNA): TGCGCCAGCAGCTTTGAGATGGGGCGCGGTGAAAAACTGTTTTTT.

This clone was recorded once. The chain is built from TRBV29-1 and TRBJ2-7, with TRBD1 matching 9 bases. CDR3 length equals 13 residues. Trimming took 4 bases from V and 1 from J; bases not matched to a gene: 2. From germline, CDR1 is SQVTM and CDR2 ANQGSEA. For the CDR3, the DNA is TGCAGCGTTGTGACAGGGGGATCCTACGAGCAGTACTTC. Translation gives CSVVTGGSYEQYF.

As for this clone: One junction end disagrees with the germline gene, perhaps due to a read error. CDR3 nucleotide sequence: TGTGCCAGCCGTTTCGGCGAAAAACTGTTTTTT. Its translation is CASRFGEKLFF. The chain links TRBV27 to TRBJ1-4; D gene unclear. The germline CDR1 and CDR2 sequences are MNHEY and SMNVEV (reference sequence). This CDR3 has 11 residues. The whole variable domain, remainder taken from reference TRBV27 and TRBJ1-4, is EAQVTQNPRYLITVTGKKLTVTCSQNMNHEYMSWYRQDPGLGLRQIYYSMNVEVTDKGDVPEGYKVSRKEKRNFPLILESPSPNQTSLYFCASRFGEKLFFGSGTQLSVL.

This chain uses TRBV6-5 with TRBJ2-7; D gene uncertain. This CDR3 has 15 amino acids. V lost 2 bases and J 0 bases, leaving 11 bases between the germline ends. Germline values: CDR1 MNHEY, CDR2 SVGAGI. CDR3 protein: CASSYGVQSSYEQYF. The DNA of the CDR3 is TGTGCCAGCAGTTACGGTGTCCAAAGCTCCTACGAGCAGTACTTC.

This clone was detected only a few times. The identical CDR3 is also encoded by other nucleotide sequences in the sample. The V call is TRBV5-6, the J call TRBJ2-1; D is unclear. V was clipped by 3 bases and J by 4 bases, with 2 bases between them. CDR3 length equals 11 residues. CDR1 and CDR2 from the germline V gene are SGHDT and YYEEEE. The CDR3 DNA follows: TGTGCCAGCAGCTCGTACAATGAGCAGTTCTTC. Its protein is CASSSYNEQFF.

The J gene is TRBJ1-1, the V gene TRBV28; D ambiguous. The germline V gene has CDR1 MDHEN and CDR2 SYDVKM. The CDR3 is made up of 14 amino acids. Deletions cut 1 base from V and 1 base from J, with 7 bases between. CDR3 in DNA: TGTGCCAGCAGTTTATCGGAACGGAACACTGAAGCTTTCTTT. This sequence encodes CASSLSERNTEAFF.

The J gene is TRBJ2-1, the V gene TRBV7-9; 8 nucleotides line up with TRBD1. The CDR3 covers 15 residues. In germline, CDR1 is SEHNR, CDR2 FQNEAQ (reference sequence). V shed 0 bases and J 6 bases; nucleotides not matched to a gene: 4. The CDR3 bases are TGTGCCAGCAGCTTAGCTCAGGGGGCAGTCAATGAGCAGTTCTTC. Amino acid sequence: CASSLAQGAVNEQFF.

This chain joins TRBV4-3 and TRBJ2-1; 10 bases line up with TRBD2. CDR1 is LGHNA and CDR2 is YSLEER in the germline V gene. The CDR3 runs 17 residues. V was clipped by 3 bases and J by 1 base; unmatched bases: 6. Here the CDR3 DNA reads TGCGCCAGCAGCCAGCCAGAACTAGCGGGATCCTACAATGAGCAGTTCTTC. Protein: CASSQPELAGSYNEQFF.

Note on this clone: The sample holds other DNA sequences that translate to the same CDR3. CDR3 nucleotides: TGTGCCAGTAGTCCCCAGGGATACGAGCAGTACTTC. This codes for CASSPQGYEQYF. The V call is TRBV19, the J call TRBJ2-7; the D gene is possibly TRBD1 (5 bases). CDR3 length: 12 amino acids. Germline assignment: CDR1 LNHDA and CDR2 SQIVND (reference sequence). V was shortened by 5 bases and J by 4 bases, with 9 bases between the two germline ends. Looking up the rest from reference TRBV19 and TRBJ2-7 gives the full variable domain: DGGITQSPKYLFRKEGQNVTLSCEQNLNHDAMYWYRQDPGQGLRLIYYSQIVNDFQKGDIAEGYSVSREKKESFPLTVTSAQKNPTAFYLCASSPQGYEQYFGPGTRLTVT.

For this clone: This likely comes from a read error, as the CDR3 has no conserved phenylalanine or tryptophan at its end. No DNA is shown, since the ends of the CDR3 on it are uncertain; the CDR3 is the one TCRdb lists. The rearrangement links TRBV28 to TRBJ1-6. Germline CDR1 reads MDHEN; CDR2 reads SYDVKM. The CDR3 is 16 residues long, ends included. The CDR3 loop is CASSLNRQAKLIMSVS.

V usage is TRBV21-1 and J usage is TRBJ2-5; the table gives TRBD1 as D, unverified against the DNA. TRBV21-1 is classified as a pseudogene. The CDR3 is 16 residues long. The CDR3 DNA reads as TGTGCCAGCAGTGATATGTACGCGAGGGGGCTGGAGACCCAGTACTTC. Translating gives CASSDMYARGLETQYF.

The gene calls are TRBV6-5 and TRBJ2-3; TRBD1 matches at 7 bases. V shed 5 bases, J shed 0 bases, and the junction held 5 bases outside the gene matches. The germline CDR1 and CDR2 sequences are MNHEY and SVGAGI. The CDR3 has 15 residues. CDR3 loop: CASSQGTASTDTQYF. As DNA, the CDR3 is TGTGCCAGCAGTCAAGGGACAGCTAGCACAGATACGCAGTATTTT.

Points on this clone: The sample holds other DNA sequences that translate to the same CDR3. The chain uses TRBV4-3 and TRBJ2-1; D unclear. The germline CDR1 and CDR2 sequences are LGHNA and YSLEER. The CDR3 consists of 16 residues. V lost 0 bases and J lost 2, with 11 bases in between. For the CDR3, the DNA is TGCGCCAGCAGCCAAGAGTTTCAGGCCCCCTACAATGAGCAGTTCTTC. The encoded protein is CASSQEFQAPYNEQFF.

With regard to this clone: Distinct nucleotide sequences in the sample also encode this CDR3. The chain carries TRBV4-1 and TRBJ2-7; the match to TRBD1 covers 7 bases. The CDR3 loop spans 15 amino acids. Germline V lookup: CDR1 MGHRA, CDR2 YSYEKL. V shed 0 bases and J 0 bases; nucleotides not matched to a gene: 2. CDR3 DNA sequence: TGCGCCAGCAGCCAAGATGGGACAGCCTCCTACGAGCAGTACTTC. Translating gives CASSQDGTASYEQYF.

The genes are TRBV19 and TRBJ1-5; tentatively, D is TRBD1 (6 bases). The CDR3 consists of 16 residues. Germline V gene sequence: CDR1 LNHDA, CDR2 SQIVND (reference sequence). V was clipped by 6 bases and J by 2 bases, with 17 bases between them. The CDR3 coding sequence is TGTGCCAGTAGGCCCAGGGGCGCGGGGGGCAATCAGCCCCAGCATTTT. This encodes CASRPRGAGGNQPQHF.

This clone was counted once. This CDR3 is also generated by other DNA sequences in the sample. V gene TRBV4-1 combines with J gene TRBJ2-7, with a possible D match to TRBD1 (6 bases). V was cut by 0 bases and J by 4 bases, with 7 bases left in between. This CDR3 region has 13 residues. Germline V gene data show CDR1 as MGHRA and CDR2 as YSYEKL. CDR3 DNA sequence: TGCGCCAGCAGCCAAGAGACAGGATACGAGCAGTACTTC. It codes for CASSQETGYEQYF.

The chain joins TRBV2 to TRBJ2-7, with 7 positions matching TRBD2. This CDR3 is built from 14 residues. The germline V gene encodes CDR1 SNHLY and CDR2 FYNNEI. V lost 4 bases to trimming and J lost 4 bases; unmatched junction nucleotides: 7. The chain's CDR3 is CASSALGGVYEQYF. The CDR3 region has the DNA TGTGCCAGCAGTGCCTTGGGAGGGGTATACGAGCAGTACTTC.

The chain employs TRBV6-5 and TRBJ1-1; no clear D gene. The CDR3 totals 13 residues. V was clipped by 2 bases and J by 5 bases, with 9 bases between them. Germline CDR1 MNHEY, CDR2 SVGAGI. The DNA for the CDR3 is TGTGCCAGCAGTTACGGGCTTATGACTGAAGCTTTCTTT. Translation gives CASSYGLMTEAFF.

The V call is TRBV28, the J call TRBJ1-5; 12 bases fit TRBD1. CDR1 is MDHEN, CDR2 SYDVKM, per germline. The CDR3 contains 15 residues. Trimming took 5 bases from V and 7 from J; bases not matched to a gene: 6. The CDR3 DNA follows: TGTGCCAGCAGTATAGGGACAGGGGGCTGGCAGCCCCAGCATTTT. Residues: CASSIGTGGWQPQHF. The variable domain in full, completed from reference TRBV28 and TRBJ1-5, reads DVKVTQSSRYLVKRTGEKVFLECVQDMDHENMFWYRQDPGLGLRLIYFSYDVKMKEKGDIPEGYSVSREKKERFSLILESASTNQTSMYLCASSIGTGGWQPQHFGDGTRLSIL.

This chain connects TRBV7-9 to TRBJ2-6; D perhaps matches TRBD2 (5 bases). CDR3 length equals 15 residues. Germline V gene sequence: CDR1 SEHNR, CDR2 FQNEAQ (reference sequence). Trimming pared 5 bases from V and 2 bases from J, leaving 10 bases between. For the CDR3, the DNA is TGTGCCAGCAGCCGCACTAGTGCTGGGGCCAACGTCCTGACTTTC. This translates into CASSRTSAGANVLTF.

The V call is TRBV6-5, the J call TRBJ2-1; 8 bases align to TRBD2. The germline gives CDR1 MNHEY, CDR2 SVGAGI. The CDR3 contains 15 residues. V lost 3 bases to trimming and J lost 6 bases; unmatched junction nucleotides: 7. As DNA, the CDR3 is TGTGCCAGCAGTTATGATCCAGCGGGGGCCAATGAGCAGTTCTTC. Amino acid sequence: CASSYDPAGANEQFF.

This chain connects TRBV9 to TRBJ2-3; TRBD1 is a possible D gene (6 bases). Looked up from germline, CDR1 is SGDLS and CDR2 is YYNGEE. Trimming cost V 4 bases and J 2 bases, with 14 bases left between them. This CDR3 region has 15 residues. CDR3 nucleotides: TGTGCCAGCAGCCTAGGGGGTACCTCCACAGATACGCAGTATTTT. This sequence encodes CASSLGGTSTDTQYF. The full variable domain, rest sourced from reference TRBV9 and TRBJ2-3, is DSGVTQTPKHLITATGQRVTLRCSPRSGDLSVYWYQQSLDQGLQFLIQYYNGEERAKGNILERFSAQQFPDLHSELNLSSLELGDSALYFCASSLGGTSTDTQYFGPGTRLTVL.

This chain joins TRBV21-1 and TRBJ1-5. TRBV21-1 is a known pseudogene. The CDR3 loop spans 16 amino acids. The CDR3 loop is CASSVGSASGGQPQHF. DNA of the CDR3: TGTGCCAGCAGCGTCGGGAGCGCATCGGGAGGTCAGCCCCAGCATTTT.

The V call is TRBV29-1, the J call TRBJ1-3; D unclear. The CDR3 covers 16 residues. The germline V and J ends were trimmed by 7 bases and 0 bases, with 19 bases remaining between them. Germline assignment: CDR1 SQVTM and CDR2 ANQGSEA. In DNA form, the CDR3 reads TGCAGCGCAAAGACCCCGGCGTTTGACTCTGGAAACACCATATATTTT. Translated: CSAKTPAFDSGNTIYF.

This clone turned up a few times. This specimen includes other DNA sequences encoding the same CDR3. V gene TRBV11-2 combines with J gene TRBJ2-7; D may be TRBD1 (6 bases). This CDR3 region has 13 residues. Trimming stripped 3 bases from V and 2 bases from J, with 8 bases between. Germline V lookup: CDR1 SGHAT, CDR2 FQNNGV. The CDR3 loop reads CASSFGQPYEQYF. The DNA of the CDR3 is TGTGCCAGCAGCTTTGGACAGCCCTACGAGCAGTACTTC.

V usage is TRBV21-1 and J usage is TRBJ1-2. TRBV21-1 is a pseudogene segment. CDR3 size: 16 residues. This chain's CDR3 is CASSKEGTGRPYGYTF. In DNA, the CDR3 is TGTGCCAGCAGCAAAGAGGGCACCGGACGACCCTATGGCTACACCTTC.

The genes are TRBV10-3 and TRBJ2-3; 8 bases are a match to TRBD2. Germline V gives CDR1 ENHRY, CDR2 SYGVKD. The CDR3 contains 19 residues. V gave up 0 bases and J gave up 2 bases; unmatched junction bases: 13. Written as DNA, the CDR3 is TGTGCCATCAGTGAGTCGAGGTTAGCGGGGAGTAGTTCCACAGATACGCAGTATTTT. It yields the protein CAISESRLAGSSSTDTQYF.

The J gene is TRBJ1-2, the V gene TRBV6-5, with TRBD1 matching over 8 bases. The ends lost 6 bases at V and 6 bases at J; junction bases unmatched: 9. The CDR3 spans 14 residues. Per the germline V gene, CDR1 is MNHEY and CDR2 is SVGAGI. The DNA for the CDR3 is TGTGCCAGCAGAAGACAGGGGCTCAACGATGGCTACACCTTC. The encoded protein is CASRRQGLNDGYTF.

The genes are TRBV5-8 and TRBJ1-4, with TRBD1 identical over 11 bases. The length of the CDR3 is 15 residues. Germline trimming cut 1 base from V and 8 bases from J; bases unmatched to any gene: 4. The germline gives CDR1 SGHTS, CDR2 YDEGEE. The CDR3 here is CASSLWTGGSEKLFF. CDR3 coding DNA: TGTGCCAGCAGCTTGTGGACAGGGGGCAGCGAAAAACTGTTTTTT. Full variable domain (missing parts from reference TRBV5-8 and TRBJ1-4): EAGVTQSPTHLIKTRGQQATLRCSPISGHTSVYWYQQALGLGLQFLLWYDEGEERNRGNFPPRFSGRQFPNYSSELNVNALELEDSALYLCASSLWTGGSEKLFFGSGTQLSVL.